The rows below give T cell receptor beta chains drawn from one sample of a study of blood T cells in healthy people across ages. From the 5' RACE reads, TCRdb called clonotypes with MiXCR, one entry per CDR3 protein. The table lists 1.2 million to 1.5 million distinct CDR3 sequences, about 43% of them singletons, with 7% to 9% in the top ten. Input material: blood. Receptors were obtained from a woman in her late teens or twenties in good health. Both conserved end residues are part of each CDR3. Fields, in order: CDR3 length, V gene, D gene, J gene, clone size, CDR3 DNA, CDR3 protein. The D gene is left open where the match is weak. Expanded clones are given a class, and other clones once, few, many or no size at all.

>18|TRBV27|TRBD2|TRBJ2-1|NA
TGTGCCAGCAGTACCCCGCGGCTAGCGGCGACCTCCTACAATGAGCAGTTCTTC
CASSTPRLAATSYNEQFF
>16|TRBV20-1|NA|TRBJ1-2|few
TGCAGTGCTAGAGATCCCTCCGGACAGTCCAGGGTTGGCTACACCTTC
CSARDPSGQSRVGYTF
>14|TRBV2|NA|TRBJ1-4|NA
TGTGCCAGCAGTGAAAGGTCCGGGAGTGAAAAACTGTTTTTT
CASSERSGSEKLFF
>18|TRBV20-1|NA|TRBJ1-5|NA
TGCAGTGCTAGAGATCACCGGGACGGCAGCCGGGGGAATCAGCCCCAGCATTTT
CSARDHRDGSRGNQPQHF
>12|TRBV24-1|NA|TRBJ2-1|many
TGTGCCACCAGTGATTTTCTCGGTGAGCAGTTCTTC
CATSDFLGEQFF
>17|TRBV12-3/TRBV12-4|TRBD2|TRBJ2-2|once
TGTGCCAGCACCCCGCGTGGTGGACTAGCGGTCACCGGGGAGCTGTTTTTT
CASTPRGGLAVTGELFF
>12|TRBV5-1|NA|TRBJ2-1|few
TGCGCCAGCAGCCCAGAGGCTCGTGAGCAGTTCTTC
CASSPEAREQFF
>14|TRBV2|NA|TRBJ1-5|NA
TGTGCCAGCAGTGGACGGGGGGCGACTCAGCCCCAGCATTTT
CASSGRGATQPQHF
>13|TRBV27|TRBD1|TRBJ1-2|many
TGTGCCAGCAGTAGGACAGGGAGCTATGGCTACACCTTC
CASSRTGSYGYTF
>13|TRBV20-1|NA|TRBJ1-5|few
TGCAGTGCTAGAGATCTGGGGACTCAGCCCCAGCATTTT
CSARDLGTQPQHF
>17|TRBV6-2/TRBV6-3|NA|TRBJ1-5|NA
TGTGCCAGCAGTTACTCGAGAGTTCAAGGCAGAAATCAGCCCCAGCATTTT
CASSYSRVQGRNQPQHF
>13|TRBV27|NA|TRBJ2-1|NA
TGTGCCAGCAGCGCCAGGGGAGGAGAGACCCAGTTCTTC
CASSARGGETQFF
>15|TRBV27|TRBD2|TRBJ2-1|NA
TGTGCCAGCAGTTTAACGGGAGGGTGGGCGGATGAGCAGTTCTTC
CASSLTGGWADEQFF
>16|TRBV15|NA|TRBJ1-1|few
TGTGCCACCAGCAGAGATCTCGGGACATTGAACACTGAAGCTTTCTTT
CATSRDLGTLNTEAFF
>19|TRBV4-1|TRBD1|TRBJ2-6|NA
TGCGCCAGCAGCCAAAACACCGGGACAGGGGCTCCTGGGGCCAACGTCCTGACTTTC
CASSQNTGTGAPGANVLTF
>18|TRBV7-2|TRBD2|TRBJ2-5|NA
TGTGCCAGCAGCTTAGCGCCAGCTAGCGGACAAATCCGGGAGACCCAGTACTTC
CASSLAPASGQIRETQYF
>17|TRBV29-1|NA|TRBJ2-7|NA
TGCAGCGTTGAAGACTCGCCCCAGGGCTTGAGCTCCTACGAGCAGTACTTC
CSVEDSPQGLSSYEQYF
>15|TRBV7-2|NA|TRBJ2-1|NA
TGTGCCAGCAGCTTAGAAGTGGGAGGTTTTAATGAGCAGTTCTTC
CASSLEVGGFNEQFF
>18|TRBV5-1|NA|TRBJ1-5|NA
TGCGCCAGCTGCTTCCGGACGGCGGAGGGTTGGGGCAATCAGCCCCAGCATTTT
CASCFRTAEGWGNQPQHF
>15|TRBV11-2|TRBD1|TRBJ2-5|few
TGTGCCAGCAGCTTGGGACAGGGGCGTAGAGAGACCCAGTACTTC
CASSLGQGRRETQYF
>15|TRBV9|NA|TRBJ2-3|NA
TGTGCCAGCAGCGTAGCCAACGACGGCACAGATACGCAGTATTTT
CASSVANDGTDTQYF
>13|TRBV7-9|TRBD1|TRBJ1-2|NA
TGTGCCAGCAGCTTAGAACAGGGGGCGACTTACACCTTC
CASSLEQGATYTF
>16|TRBV3-1|TRBD2|TRBJ2-7|NA
TGTGCCAGCAGCCAAGTTCGACTAGCGGGATACAATGAGCAGTACTTC
CASSQVRLAGYNEQYF
>17|TRBV5-5|TRBD2|TRBJ2-3|once
TGTGCCAGCAGCCGAGTGGGACTAGCGGATAGCACAGATACGCAGTATTTT
CASSRVGLADSTDTQYF
>14|TRBV6-5|TRBD1|TRBJ1-2|NA
TGTGCCAGCTCAACCGGGACAGGGAAGTTTAGCTACACCTTC
CASSTGTGKFSYTF
>12|TRBV6-2/TRBV6-3|TRBD2|TRBJ2-1|NA
TGTGCCAGCAGACCCAGCGGGAGGCAGCAGTTCTTC
CASRPSGRQQFF
>15|TRBV4-1|NA|TRBJ1-4|NA
TGCGCCAGCAGCCGCAGCGGGCATACTAATGAAAAACTGTTTTTT
CASSRSGHTNEKLFF
>16|TRBV27|TRBD2|TRBJ2-1|NA
TGTGCCAGCAGTTCTTCCAGCGGGGGGGCGACAGGGGAGCAGTTCTTC
CASSSSSGGATGEQFF
>11|TRBV13|NA|TRBJ1-2|NA
TGTGCCTGCGCGGGTGCTGACGGCTACACCTTC
CACAGADGYTF
>17|TRBV6-6|NA|TRBJ2-6|NA
TGTGCCAGCAGTTACTCCATTAACAGTCCCCGTGCCAACGTCCTGACTTTC
CASSYSINSPRANVLTF
>14|TRBV19|NA|TRBJ2-1|once
TGTGCCAGCACAGAAGCTAAGGGTTACAATGAGCAGTTCTTC
CASTEAKGYNEQFF
>15|TRBV6-5|TRBD1|TRBJ1-6|NA
TGTGCCAGCAGACTGGGACAGGGGTTAATTTCACCCCTCCACTTT
CASRLGQGLISPLHF
>17|TRBV27|NA|TRBJ1-6|few
TGTGCCAGCAGTTTACTGGGGGACATCTCCTATAATTCACCCCTCCACTTT
CASSLLGDISYNSPLHF
>14|TRBV6-5|TRBD1|TRBJ2-7|NA
TGTGCCAGCAAAGGGACAGGCAACTCCTACGAGCAGTACTTC
CASKGTGNSYEQYF
>16|TRBV5-1|NA|TRBJ2-3|NA
TGCGCCAGCAGACTAGCCCAGGCGAGATACACAGATACGCAGTATTTT
CASRLAQARYTDTQYF
>14|TRBV4-1|NA|TRBJ1-2|NA
TGCGCCAGCAGCCAAGGCCCGGAGGACTATGGCTACACCTTC
CASSQGPEDYGYTF
>15|TRBV14|TRBD1|TRBJ1-2|NA
TGTGCCAGCAGCCCCAGCCCGGGACAGGGTTATGGCTACACCTTC
CASSPSPGQGYGYTF
>15|TRBV2|TRBD2|TRBJ2-3|many
TGTGCCAGCAGCCCTAGCGGGGGGCGAACAGATACGCAGTATTTT
CASSPSGGRTDTQYF
>13|TRBV4-1|NA|TRBJ2-1|many
TGCGCCAGCAGCCAGGCCAGTACCAATGAGCAGTTCTTC
CASSQASTNEQFF
>14|TRBV2|TRBD2|TRBJ2-3|few
TGTGCCAGCAGTGAAGTAGCGGGAGAGGGTACGCAGTATTTT
CASSEVAGEGTQYF
>15|TRBV9|TRBD2|TRBJ2-1|NA
TGTGCCAGCAGCGTAGTCCTAGCGGGACACAATGAGCAGTTCTTC
CASSVVLAGHNEQFF
>15|TRBV6-6|NA|TRBJ2-7|few
TGTGCCAGCAGTTACCGGGACACCAACTCCTACGAGCAGTACTTC
CASSYRDTNSYEQYF
>15|TRBV3-1|NA|TRBJ2-3|NA
TGTGCCAGCAGCCAAGTGTATGACTACACAGATACGCAGTATTTT
CASSQVYDYTDTQYF
>14|TRBV20-1|TRBD1|TRBJ1-6|NA
TGCAGTGCGACCCCGGACAGGACTAATTCACCCCTCCACTTT
CSATPDRTNSPLHF
>14|TRBV10-3|NA|TRBJ2-7|NA
TGTGCCATCAGTGCGCTCTCGAGGGACAATGAGCAGTACTTC
CAISALSRDNEQYF
>13|TRBV20-1|NA|TRBJ1-5|NA
TGCAGTGCTAGAGTGGATAGCAATCAGCCCCAGCATTTT
CSARVDSNQPQHF
>15|TRBV7-6|NA|TRBJ2-6|few
TGTGCCAGCAGCCCTACGGGCCCTGGGGCCAACGTCCTGACTTTC
CASSPTGPGANVLTF
>14|TRBV20-1|NA|TRBJ1-1|few
TGCAGTGCTAGGGGCAGGGAGGCGGACACTGAAGCTTTCTTT
CSARGREADTEAFF
>16|TRBV6-2/TRBV6-3|NA|TRBJ2-3|few
TGTGCCAGCAGCCCAAGGGGGGCGTGGGGCACAGATACGCAGTATTTT
CASSPRGAWGTDTQYF
>15|TRBV20-1|NA|TRBJ1-2|NA
TGCAGTGCCGTCGGGACATCATTTTCTAACTATGGCTACACCTTC
CSAVGTSFSNYGYTF
>16|TRBV4-1|NA|TRBJ2-1|NA
TGCGCCAGCAGCCAAGTGCGTCGGGGCGCCTACAATGAGCAGTTCTTC
CASSQVRRGAYNEQFF
>16|TRBV10-3|TRBD2|TRBJ2-3|NA
TGTGCCATCAGTGACCGCGAGGGGACTAGGCGACAGACGCAGTATTTT
CAISDREGTRRQTQYF
>15|TRBV4-1|NA|TRBJ2-3|few
TGCGCCAGCAGCCAGGGCGGGATAGATACAGATACGCAGTATTTT
CASSQGGIDTDTQYF
>12|TRBV6-5|TRBD2|TRBJ2-3|many
TGTGCCAGCAGTTCAGGCGGGGGTACGCAGTATTTT
CASSSGGGTQYF
>16|TRBV6-1|NA|TRBJ2-1|NA
TGTGCCAGCAGTGTGTCAACTGCCGGCTACTACAATGAGCAGTTCTTC
CASSVSTAGYYNEQFF
>15|TRBV5-1|NA|TRBJ2-5|NA
TGCGCCAGCAGCAAGGGCGGGCAGACTGGGGAGACCCAGTACTTC
CASSKGGQTGETQYF
>16|TRBV6-5|TRBD2|TRBJ2-2|NA
TGTGCCAGCATCCCCCTAGCGGGGGGGCAGGCCGGGGAGCTGTTTTTT
CASIPLAGGQAGELFF